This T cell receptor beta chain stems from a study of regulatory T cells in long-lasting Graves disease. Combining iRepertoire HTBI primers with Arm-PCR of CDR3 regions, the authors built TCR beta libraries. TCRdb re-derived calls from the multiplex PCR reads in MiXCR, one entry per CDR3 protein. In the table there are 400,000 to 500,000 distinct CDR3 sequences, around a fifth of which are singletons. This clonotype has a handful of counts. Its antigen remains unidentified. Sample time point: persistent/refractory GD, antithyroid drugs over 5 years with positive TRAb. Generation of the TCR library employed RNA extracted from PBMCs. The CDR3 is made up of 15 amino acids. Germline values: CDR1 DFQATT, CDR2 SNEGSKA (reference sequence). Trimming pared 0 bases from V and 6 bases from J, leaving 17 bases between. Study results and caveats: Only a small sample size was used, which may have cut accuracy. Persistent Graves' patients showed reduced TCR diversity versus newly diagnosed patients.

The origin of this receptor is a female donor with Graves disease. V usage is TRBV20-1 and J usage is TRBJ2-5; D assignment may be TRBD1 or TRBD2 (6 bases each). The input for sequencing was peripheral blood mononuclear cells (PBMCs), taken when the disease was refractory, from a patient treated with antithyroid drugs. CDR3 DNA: TGCAGTGCTAGAGACCCCTCGGGGGCCGGGAAGACCCAGTACTTC. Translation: CSARDPSGAGKTQYF.